This TCR beta chain was documented in a study of control samples from healthy donors and cancer patients. Looked up from germline, CDR1 is SGHDT and CDR2 is YYEEEE. The junction had 8 bases not matched to a gene; V was cut back by 4 bases and J by 4 bases. The CDR3 runs to 15 residues. Libraries were prepared by immunoSEQ multiplex PCR; TCRdb keeps only in-frame clonotypes and omits some of them. The sample contains under 100,000 clones, 85% to 95% of which appear only once. The chain is built from TRBV5-6 and TRBJ1-5, with TRBD1 identical over 7 bases. Specimen: blood. This clonotype was obtained from a young woman in good health. As DNA, the CDR3 is TGTGCCAGCAGCGTAGAGGGGGCTGGTAATCAGCCCCAGCATTTT. Translation: CASSVEGAGNQPQHF.